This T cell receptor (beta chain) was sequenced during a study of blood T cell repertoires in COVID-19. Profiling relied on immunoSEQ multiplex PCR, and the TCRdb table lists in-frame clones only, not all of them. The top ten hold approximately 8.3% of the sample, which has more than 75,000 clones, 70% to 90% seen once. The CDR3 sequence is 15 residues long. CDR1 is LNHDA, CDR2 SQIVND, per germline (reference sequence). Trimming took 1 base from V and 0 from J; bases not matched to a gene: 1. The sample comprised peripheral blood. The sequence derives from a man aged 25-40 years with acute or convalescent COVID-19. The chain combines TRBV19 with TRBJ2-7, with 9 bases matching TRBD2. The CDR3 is CASSIVAGASYEQYF. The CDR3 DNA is TGTGCCAGTAGTATAGTAGCGGGAGCCTCCTACGAGCAGTACTTC. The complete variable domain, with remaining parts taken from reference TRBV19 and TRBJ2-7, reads DGGITQSPKYLFRKEGQNVTLSCEQNLNHDAMYWYRQDPGQGLRLIYYSQIVNDFQKGDIAEGYSVSREKKESFPLTVTSAQKNPTAFYLCASSIVAGASYEQYFGPGTRLTVT.